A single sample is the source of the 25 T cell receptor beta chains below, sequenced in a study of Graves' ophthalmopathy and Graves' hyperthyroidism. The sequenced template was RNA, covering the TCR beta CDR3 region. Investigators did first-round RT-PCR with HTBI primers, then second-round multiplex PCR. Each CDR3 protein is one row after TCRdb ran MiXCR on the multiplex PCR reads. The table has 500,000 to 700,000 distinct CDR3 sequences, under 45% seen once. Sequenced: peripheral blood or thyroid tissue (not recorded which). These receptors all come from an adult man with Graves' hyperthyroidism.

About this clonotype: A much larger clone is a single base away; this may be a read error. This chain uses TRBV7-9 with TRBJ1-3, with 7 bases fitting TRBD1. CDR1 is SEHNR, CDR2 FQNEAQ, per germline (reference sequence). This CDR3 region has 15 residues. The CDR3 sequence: CASSLQGDSGNTIHF. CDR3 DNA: TGTGCCAGCAGCTTGCAGGGGGACTCTGGAAACACCATACATTTT.

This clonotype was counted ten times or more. The CDR3 nucleotides read TGCAGTGTGGGAGTACATGAAAAACTGTTTTTT. Translation: CSVGVHEKLFF. This chain joins TRBV20-1 and TRBJ1-4; D remains unclear. This CDR3 is built from 11 residues. The germline V gene encodes CDR1 DFQATT and CDR2 SNEGSKA (reference sequence). The V and J ends lost 7 bases and 6 bases respectively, with 9 bases between them.

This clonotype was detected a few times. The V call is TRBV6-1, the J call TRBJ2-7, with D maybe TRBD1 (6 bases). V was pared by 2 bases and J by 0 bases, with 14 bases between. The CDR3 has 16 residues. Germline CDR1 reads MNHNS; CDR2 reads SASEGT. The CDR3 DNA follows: TGTGCCAGCAGTGAACTCGCAGGGGCGAGCTCCTACGAGCAGTACTTC. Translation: CASSELAGASSYEQYF.

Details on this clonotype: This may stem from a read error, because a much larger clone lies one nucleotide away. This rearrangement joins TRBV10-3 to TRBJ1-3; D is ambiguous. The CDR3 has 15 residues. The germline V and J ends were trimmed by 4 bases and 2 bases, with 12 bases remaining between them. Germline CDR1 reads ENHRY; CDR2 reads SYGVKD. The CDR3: CAISAVGSPGNTIYF. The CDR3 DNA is TGTGCCATCAGTGCCGTTGGTTCACCTGGAAACACCATATATTTT.

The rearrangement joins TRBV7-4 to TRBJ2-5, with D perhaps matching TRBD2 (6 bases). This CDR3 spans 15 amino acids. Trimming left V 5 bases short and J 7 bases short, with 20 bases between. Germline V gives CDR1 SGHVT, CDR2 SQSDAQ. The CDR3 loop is CASSRGGDFRGTQYF. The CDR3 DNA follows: TGTGCCAGCAGCCGTGGCGGGGACTTCCGAGGGACCCAGTACTTC.

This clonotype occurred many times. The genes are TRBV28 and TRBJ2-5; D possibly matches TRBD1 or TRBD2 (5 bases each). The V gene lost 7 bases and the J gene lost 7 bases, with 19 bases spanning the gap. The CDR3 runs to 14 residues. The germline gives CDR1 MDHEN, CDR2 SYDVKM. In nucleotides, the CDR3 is TGTGCCAGCAATAACCGGGGACCAGGCGGGACCCAGTACTTC. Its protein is CASNNRGPGGTQYF.

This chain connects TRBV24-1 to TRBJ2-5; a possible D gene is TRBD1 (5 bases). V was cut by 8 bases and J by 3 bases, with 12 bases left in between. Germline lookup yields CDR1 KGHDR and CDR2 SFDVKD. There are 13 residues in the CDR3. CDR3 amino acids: CATKGANEETQYF. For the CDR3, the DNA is TGTGCCACCAAAGGGGCGAATGAAGAGACCCAGTACTTC.

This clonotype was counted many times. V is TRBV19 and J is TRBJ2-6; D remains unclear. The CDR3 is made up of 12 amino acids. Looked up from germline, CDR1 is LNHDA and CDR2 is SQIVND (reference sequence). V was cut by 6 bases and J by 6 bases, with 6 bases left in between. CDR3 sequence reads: CASSSQANVLTF. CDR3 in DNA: TGTGCCAGTAGCAGCCAGGCCAACGTCCTGACTTTC.

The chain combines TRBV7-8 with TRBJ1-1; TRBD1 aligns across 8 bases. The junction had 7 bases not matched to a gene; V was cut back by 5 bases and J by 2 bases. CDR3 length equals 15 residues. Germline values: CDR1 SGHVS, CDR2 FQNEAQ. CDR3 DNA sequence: TGTGCCAGCAGCCAGCGGACAGGGCAAAACACTGAAGCTTTCTTT. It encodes CASSQRTGQNTEAFF.

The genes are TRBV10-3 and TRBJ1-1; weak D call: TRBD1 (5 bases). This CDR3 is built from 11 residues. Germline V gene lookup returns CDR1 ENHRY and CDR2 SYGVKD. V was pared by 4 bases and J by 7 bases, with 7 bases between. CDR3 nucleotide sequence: TGTGCCATCAGTGTGGGGGTTGAAGCTTTCTTT. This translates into CAISVGVEAFF.

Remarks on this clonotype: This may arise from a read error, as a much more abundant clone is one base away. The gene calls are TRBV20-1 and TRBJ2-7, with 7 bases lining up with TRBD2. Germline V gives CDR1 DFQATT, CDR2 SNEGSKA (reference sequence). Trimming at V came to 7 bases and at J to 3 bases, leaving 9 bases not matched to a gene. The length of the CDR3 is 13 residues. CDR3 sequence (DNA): TGCAGTGTTAGGCCGAGCGGGATCTACGAGCAGTACTTC. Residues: CSVRPSGIYEQYF.

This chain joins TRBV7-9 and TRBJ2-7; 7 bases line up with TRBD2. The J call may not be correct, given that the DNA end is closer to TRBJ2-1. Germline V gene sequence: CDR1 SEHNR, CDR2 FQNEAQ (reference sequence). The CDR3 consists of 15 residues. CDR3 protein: CASSPSGVGFNEQFF. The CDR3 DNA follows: TGTGCCAGCAGCCCGAGCGGGGTCGGGTTCAATGAGCAGTTCTTC.

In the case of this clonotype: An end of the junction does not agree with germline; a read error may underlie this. CDR3 nucleotide sequence: TGTGCCAGCAGTTTGGGAGGGACTATTGAAAAACTGTTTTTT. Translation: CASSLGGTIEKLFF. This chain connects TRBV12-3 or TRBV12-4 to TRBJ1-4, with a tentative D call TRBD1 (5 bases). This CDR3 is built from 14 residues.

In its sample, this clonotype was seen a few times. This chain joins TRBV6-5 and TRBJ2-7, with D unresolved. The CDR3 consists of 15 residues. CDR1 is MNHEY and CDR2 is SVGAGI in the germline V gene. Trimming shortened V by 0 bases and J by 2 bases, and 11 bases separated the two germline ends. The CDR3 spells CASSYSPRTTYEQYF. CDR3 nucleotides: TGTGCCAGCAGTTACTCGCCCAGGACGACCTACGAGCAGTACTTC.

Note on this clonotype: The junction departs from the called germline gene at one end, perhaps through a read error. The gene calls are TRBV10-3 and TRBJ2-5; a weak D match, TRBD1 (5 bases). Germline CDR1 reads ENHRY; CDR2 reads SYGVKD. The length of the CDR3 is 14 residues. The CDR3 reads CASSAWGGRETQYF. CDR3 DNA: TGTGCCAGCAGTGCCTGGGGCGGTCGAGAGACCCAGTACTTC.

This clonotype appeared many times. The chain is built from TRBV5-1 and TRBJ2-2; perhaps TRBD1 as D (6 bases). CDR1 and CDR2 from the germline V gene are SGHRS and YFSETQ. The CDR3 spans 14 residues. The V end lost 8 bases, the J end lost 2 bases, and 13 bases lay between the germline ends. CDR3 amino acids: CASLRDTNTGELFF. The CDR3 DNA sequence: TGCGCCAGTCTCCGGGACACCAACACCGGGGAGCTGTTTTTT.

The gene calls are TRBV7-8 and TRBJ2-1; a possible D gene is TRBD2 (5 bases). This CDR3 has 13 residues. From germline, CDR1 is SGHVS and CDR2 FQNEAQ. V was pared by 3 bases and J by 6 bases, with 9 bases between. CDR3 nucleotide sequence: TGTGCCAGCAGCTTTGAACTAGGCAATGAGCAGTTCTTC. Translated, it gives CASSFELGNEQFF.

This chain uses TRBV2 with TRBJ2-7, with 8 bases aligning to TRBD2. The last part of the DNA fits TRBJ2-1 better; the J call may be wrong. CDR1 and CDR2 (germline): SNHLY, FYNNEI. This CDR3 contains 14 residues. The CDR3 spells CASSRSGSLNEQFF. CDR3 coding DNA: TGTGCCAGCAGCAGGAGCGGGAGCCTAAATGAGCAGTTCTTC.

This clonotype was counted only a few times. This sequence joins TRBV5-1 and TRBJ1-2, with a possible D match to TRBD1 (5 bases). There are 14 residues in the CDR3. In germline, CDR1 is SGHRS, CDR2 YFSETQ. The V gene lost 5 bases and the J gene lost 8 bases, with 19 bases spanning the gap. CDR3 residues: CASSTGRRIWGYTF. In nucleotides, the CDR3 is TGCGCCAGCAGTACGGGACGCCGGATATGGGGCTACACCTTC.

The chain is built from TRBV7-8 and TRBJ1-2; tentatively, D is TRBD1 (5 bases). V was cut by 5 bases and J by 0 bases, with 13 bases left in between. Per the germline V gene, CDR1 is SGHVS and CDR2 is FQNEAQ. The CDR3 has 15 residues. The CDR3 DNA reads TGTGCCAGCAGCCGCCTCCCGGGGGCTAACTATGGCTACACCTTC. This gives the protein CASSRLPGANYGYTF.

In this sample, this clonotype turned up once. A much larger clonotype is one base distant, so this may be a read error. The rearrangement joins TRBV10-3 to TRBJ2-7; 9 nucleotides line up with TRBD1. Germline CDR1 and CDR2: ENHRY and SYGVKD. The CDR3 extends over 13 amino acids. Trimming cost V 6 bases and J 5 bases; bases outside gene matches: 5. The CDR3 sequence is CAISQTGGDEQYF. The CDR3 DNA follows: TGTGCCATCAGCCAGACAGGGGGAGACGAGCAGTACTTC.

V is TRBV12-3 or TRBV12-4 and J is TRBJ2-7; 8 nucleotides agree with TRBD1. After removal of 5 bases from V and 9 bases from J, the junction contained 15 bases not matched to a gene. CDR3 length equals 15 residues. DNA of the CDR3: TGTGCCAGCAGTCCCATCCCCTCGGACAGGGCCGGGCAGTACTTC. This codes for CASSPIPSDRAGQYF.

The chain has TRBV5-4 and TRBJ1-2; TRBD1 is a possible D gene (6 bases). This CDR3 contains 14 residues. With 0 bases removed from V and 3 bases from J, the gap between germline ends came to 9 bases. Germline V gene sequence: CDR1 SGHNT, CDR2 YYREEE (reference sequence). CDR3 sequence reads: CASSLEQGHYGYTF. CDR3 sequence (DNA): TGTGCCAGCAGCTTGGAACAGGGCCACTATGGCTACACCTTC.

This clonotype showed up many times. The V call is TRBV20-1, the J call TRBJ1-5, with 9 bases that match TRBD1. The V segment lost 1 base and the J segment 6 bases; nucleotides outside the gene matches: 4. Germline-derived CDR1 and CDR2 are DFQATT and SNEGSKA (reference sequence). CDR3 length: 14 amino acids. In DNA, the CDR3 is TGCAGTGCTAGAGGGGACAGGGCGGCTCAGCCCCAGCATTTT. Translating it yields CSARGDRAAQPQHF.

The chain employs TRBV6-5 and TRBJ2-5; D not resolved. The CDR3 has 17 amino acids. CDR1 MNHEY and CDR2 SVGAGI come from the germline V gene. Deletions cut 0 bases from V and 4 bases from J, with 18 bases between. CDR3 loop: CASSYSKSAVVRETQYF. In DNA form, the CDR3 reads TGTGCCAGCAGTTACTCGAAGTCAGCCGTCGTCCGAGAGACCCAGTACTTC.